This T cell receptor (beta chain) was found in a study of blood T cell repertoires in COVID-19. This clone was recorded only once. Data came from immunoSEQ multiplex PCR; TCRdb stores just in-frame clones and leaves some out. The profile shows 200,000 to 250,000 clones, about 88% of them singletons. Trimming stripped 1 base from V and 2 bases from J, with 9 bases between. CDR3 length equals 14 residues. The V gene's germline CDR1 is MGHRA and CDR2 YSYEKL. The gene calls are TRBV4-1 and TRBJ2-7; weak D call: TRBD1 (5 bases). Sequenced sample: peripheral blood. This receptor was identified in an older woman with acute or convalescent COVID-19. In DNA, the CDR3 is TGCGCCAGCAGCCAAGTGGCAGGGACCTACGAGCAGTACTTC. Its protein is CASSQVAGTYEQYF.